Following are 14 T cell receptor beta chains from one sample sequenced in a study of PD-1 blockade in classical Hodgkin lymphoma. Assay used: immunoSEQ multiplex PCR; TCRdb lists only in-frame clones, some missing. The table shows roughly 25,000 clones, with approximately 78% occurring only once. Autologous stem cell transplantation was followed by relapse in every patient, and brentuximab vedotin exposure varied. Here the sequenced sample was peripheral blood mononuclear cells (PBMCs), taken before the second cycle of nivolumab. These receptors originate from a human donor with classical Hodgkin lymphoma.

The chain is built from TRBV4-2 and TRBJ1-6; a possible D gene is TRBD1 (5 bases). The length of the CDR3 is 17 residues. Deletions cut 0 bases from V and 7 bases from J, with 16 bases between. Germline values: CDR1 LGHNA, CDR2 YNFKEQ. CDR3 sequence: CASSQEGVYRKNSPLHF. CDR3 bases: TGTGCCAGCAGCCAAGAAGGGGTGTACAGAAAAAATTCACCCCTCCACTTT.

As to this clone: The sample contains more than one DNA sequence encoding this CDR3. The gene calls are TRBV28 and TRBJ2-1; D ambiguous. V lost 5 bases and J 0 bases, leaving 11 bases between the germline ends. The germline V gene encodes CDR1 MDHEN and CDR2 SYDVKM. The CDR3 has 15 amino acids. As DNA, the CDR3 is TGTGCCAGCAGTCATCAAGGGTACTCCTACAATGAGCAGTTCTTC. Its protein is CASSHQGYSYNEQFF. The full variable domain, rest sourced from reference TRBV28 and TRBJ2-1, is DVKVTQSSRYLVKRTGEKVFLECVQDMDHENMFWYRQDPGLGLRLIYFSYDVKMKEKGDIPEGYSVSREKKERFSLILESASTNQTSMYLCASSHQGYSYNEQFFGPGTRLTVL.

This clone appeared a single time. The rearrangement links TRBV7-2 to TRBJ2-5, with a possible D match to TRBD2 (5 bases). The CDR3 extends over 15 amino acids. Germline V lookup: CDR1 SGHTA, CDR2 FQGNSA. The germline V and J ends were trimmed by 3 bases and 2 bases, with 13 bases remaining between them. CDR3 sequence reads: CASSFLAGAQETQYF. In DNA, the CDR3 is TGTGCCAGCAGCTTCCTAGCAGGAGCACAAGAGACCCAGTACTTC.

This clone is medium-sized. The genes are TRBV4-2 and TRBJ1-1; D uncertain. V was trimmed by 1 base and J by 1 base, leaving 22 bases between them. CDR3 size: 19 residues. Germline CDR1 reads LGHNA; CDR2 reads YNFKEQ. The chain's CDR3 is CASSQVQEGIPGWNTEAFF. CDR3 DNA sequence: TGTGCCAGCAGCCAAGTCCAAGAGGGAATTCCGGGATGGAACACTGAAGCTTTCTTT.

The chain has TRBV27 and TRBJ2-7; D is perhaps TRBD1 (6 bases). Germline V CDR1 and CDR2: MNHEY, SMNVEV (reference sequence). Deletions cut 5 bases from V and 0 bases from J, with 14 bases between. The CDR3 is made up of 15 amino acids. Here the CDR3 reads CASSHRVESSYEQYF. CDR3 sequence (DNA): TGTGCCAGCAGTCACAGGGTTGAGAGCTCCTACGAGCAGTACTTC.

The chain combines TRBV7-9 with TRBJ2-7; TRBD1 aligns across 7 bases. With 5 bases clipped from V and 4 bases from J, the junction kept 11 bases outside the gene matches. CDR3 length: 15 residues. CDR1 is SEHNR, CDR2 FQNEAQ, per germline (reference sequence). CDR3 amino acids: CASSPPFEQGYEQYF. CDR3 sequence (DNA): TGTGCCAGCAGCCCGCCGTTTGAACAGGGGTACGAGCAGTACTTC.

The V gene is TRBV28, the J gene TRBJ2-7; perhaps D is TRBD1 or TRBD2 (5 bases each). The CDR3 runs to 15 residues. Trimming shortened V by 5 bases and J by 2 bases, and 16 bases separated the two germline ends. Germline CDR1 is MDHEN and CDR2 is SYDVKM. The chain's CDR3 is CASSQGTTGTYEQYF. Written as DNA, the CDR3 is TGTGCCAGCAGTCAAGGGACGACTGGAACCTACGAGCAGTACTTC.

The chain carries TRBV2 and TRBJ2-1; D ambiguous. In germline, CDR1 is SNHLY, CDR2 FYNNEI. This CDR3 is built from 11 residues. V lost 6 bases and J lost 7, with 7 bases in between. DNA for the CDR3: TGTGCCAGCAGGGTACGGAATGAGCAGTTCTTC. As protein: CASRVRNEQFF.

The J gene is TRBJ2-7, the V gene TRBV28; 9 bases align to TRBD1. This CDR3 comprises 15 residues. Germline lookup yields CDR1 MDHEN and CDR2 SYDVKM. Unmatched junction bases numbered 7, after V lost 5 bases and J lost 2 bases. CDR3 protein: CASSPRDRVAYEQYF. The CDR3, as DNA: TGTGCCAGCAGTCCTAGGGACAGGGTGGCCTACGAGCAGTACTTC.

J is TRBJ2-2 and V is TRBV11-2, with TRBD1 matching over 8 bases. Per the germline V gene, CDR1 is SGHAT and CDR2 is FQNNGV. After removal of 2 bases from V and 4 bases from J, the junction contained 9 bases not matched to a gene. The CDR3 extends over 17 amino acids. The CDR3 is CASSLFSDRGRTGELFF. The CDR3 nucleotides are TGTGCCAGCAGCTTATTTTCCGACAGGGGTCGCACCGGGGAGCTGTTTTTT.

The chain employs TRBV10-3 and TRBJ2-7; the D gene could be TRBD1 or TRBD2 (5 bases each). Trimming cost V 11 bases and J 7 bases, with 21 bases left between them. CDR3 size: 13 residues. CDR1 ENHRY and CDR2 SYGVKD come from the germline V gene. CDR3 residues: CASGPEGPGEQYF. CDR3 bases: TGTGCCTCGGGGCCCGAGGGGCCGGGGGAGCAGTACTTC.

This clone showed up just a few times. J is TRBJ1-1 and V is TRBV6-1; weak D call: TRBD1 (6 bases). The CDR3 sequence is 12 residues long. Germline CDR1 MNHNS, CDR2 SASEGT. V lost 7 bases and J lost 6, with 12 bases in between. The CDR3 region is CASTQRGAEAFF. CDR3 DNA: TGTGCCAGCACCCAAAGGGGGGCTGAAGCTTTCTTT.

V and J are TRBV5-6 and TRBJ2-5; 8 bases line up with TRBD1. CDR1 is SGHDT and CDR2 is YYEEEE in the germline V gene. V trimming: 3 bases; J trimming: 7 bases; junction bases outside the gene matches: 5. The CDR3 length is 13 residues. Written as DNA, the CDR3 is TGTGCCAGCAGCTCGACAGGGGCCGGGACCCAGTACTTC. Translating gives CASSSTGAGTQYF.

As for this clone: A much larger clone lies a single base off, so this may be a read error. The rearrangement joins TRBV27 to TRBJ1-2, with D possibly TRBD1 on 5 matching bases. The CDR3 extends over 17 amino acids. Germline lookup yields CDR1 MNHEY and CDR2 SMNVEV (reference sequence). The CDR3 region is CARSFRAGGGANYGYTF. CDR3 bases: TGTGCCCGCAGTTTTAGGGCGGGGGGGGGAGCTAACTATGGCTACACCTTC.